These T cell receptor beta chains were read from a single sample in a study of blood T cell repertoires in COVID-19. The repertoire was sequenced with immunoSEQ multiplex PCR; TCRdb's copy has only in-frame clones and lacks some. The sample includes just under 350,000 clones, 65% to 85% seen only once; the top ten take almost 3%. The material sequenced was peripheral blood. These receptors came from a man aged 25-45 years with active or convalescent COVID-19. CDR3s include the opening cysteine and the closing phenylalanine or tryptophan. D genes are given only for firm matches. Rows may omit the clone size; those that give it use once, few, many or a size class.

TGTGCCAGCACTCCCGGGAGTTCAGGGGGTGGAAAGACCCAGTACTTC	CASTPGSSGGGKTQYF	-	-	TRBV9	TRBJ2-5
TGTGCCAGCAGCTTAACGGGGGGGCTCGGTGAGACCCAGTACTTC	CASSLTGGLGETQYF	-	-	TRBV7-3	TRBJ2-5
TGTGCCAGCCGACGGGGGGGGATAGATACGCAGTATTTT	CASRRGGIDTQYF	TRBD2	-	TRBV19	TRBJ2-3
TGTGCCAGCAGTGCCCGGCCCCCTCGGGGCACTGAAGCTTTCTTT	CASSARPPRGTEAFF	-	-	TRBV28	TRBJ1-1
TGTGCCAGCAGTTACCTTATGGGGAGTAATGGCTACACCTTC	CASSYLMGSNGYTF	-	few	TRBV6-5	TRBJ1-2
TGTGCCAGCAGCCGAGTGGGGGCCAACACTGAAGCTTTCTTT	CASSRVGANTEAFF	-	once	TRBV7-9	TRBJ1-1
TGTGCCACCAGTACAGATTCTCTTTATACGCAGTATTTT	CATSTDSLYTQYF	-	few	TRBV24-1	TRBJ2-3
TGTGCCAGCAGCGCCGGAGGGGAATTGGGGGAGACCCAGTACTTC	CASSAGGELGETQYF	-	-	TRBV11-3	TRBJ2-5
TGTGCCAGCAGCCAAGTGGGGGGAGGCACTGAAGCTTTCTTT	CASSQVGGGTEAFF	-	-	TRBV3-1/TRBV3-2	TRBJ1-1
TGCAGCGTTGAAGATCTACCTAACACTGAAGCTTTCTTT	CSVEDLPNTEAFF	-	-	TRBV29-1	TRBJ1-1
TGCGCCACCAACGGCCAAGAGACCCAGTACTTC	CATNGQETQYF	-	-	TRBV10-1	TRBJ2-5
TGTGCTAGTGGTTTGGTGGCGGGCCAGCGAGGCTCTGGAAACACCATATATTTT	CASGLVAGQRGSGNTIYF	-	-	TRBV12-5	TRBJ1-3
TGTGCCAGCAGCCCCTTCCGAGGGCGGGGATACACCGGGGAGCTGTTTTTT	CASSPFRGRGYTGELFF	-	-	TRBV5-6	TRBJ2-2
TGTGCCAGCAGCCCCCCGGGGACAGGGGAGAGCGAGCAGTACTTC	CASSPPGTGESEQYF	TRBD1	-	TRBV28	TRBJ2-7
TGTGCCAGCAGCTTATGGACAGGGGATGGCTACACCTTC	CASSLWTGDGYTF	TRBD1	-	TRBV11-2	TRBJ1-2
TGTGCCAGCGGTCAGGGTTCCGGGGAGCTGTTTTTT	CASGQGSGELFF	-	-	TRBV12-3/TRBV12-4	TRBJ2-2
TGTGCCAGCAGGACCGGGACAGGGGGCTTCTATAATTCACCCCTCCACTTT	CASRTGTGGFYNSPLHF	TRBD1	-	TRBV28	TRBJ1-6
TGCGCCAGCAGCTGGACAGGGGGCGCCGGGAACACTGAAGCTTTCTTT	CASSWTGGAGNTEAFF	TRBD1	-	TRBV5-1	TRBJ1-1
TGTGCCTGGAGTATGCCGGGACAACGGTCCTACGAGCAGTACTTC	CAWSMPGQRSYEQYF	-	-	TRBV30	TRBJ2-7
TGTGCCTGGAGCGATAGACACTACGAGCAGTACTTC	CAWSDRHYEQYF	-	-	TRBV30	TRBJ2-7
TGTGCCAGCAGCTTAGGACTAGCTGCAGATACGCAGTATTTT	CASSLGLAADTQYF	TRBD2	once	TRBV7-9	TRBJ2-3
TGTGCCAGCAGTTCACTAGCGGGGAGTAACAATGAGCAGTTCTTC	CASSSLAGSNNEQFF	TRBD2	-	TRBV28	TRBJ2-1
TGTGCCAGCAGCCCGAGGGACAGGGGGAACTATGGCTACACCTTC	CASSPRDRGNYGYTF	TRBD1	many	TRBV7-2	TRBJ1-2
TGTGCCAGCAGGCGCGGATATCAGGGGGGATACGAGCAGTACTTC	CASRRGYQGGYEQYF	-	-	TRBV28	TRBJ2-7
TGTGCCAGCAGCCAAGGTCTCGGCCAGGGGGGATTTCAAGAGACCCAGTACTTC	CASSQGLGQGGFQETQYF	-	-	TRBV3-1/TRBV3-2	TRBJ2-5